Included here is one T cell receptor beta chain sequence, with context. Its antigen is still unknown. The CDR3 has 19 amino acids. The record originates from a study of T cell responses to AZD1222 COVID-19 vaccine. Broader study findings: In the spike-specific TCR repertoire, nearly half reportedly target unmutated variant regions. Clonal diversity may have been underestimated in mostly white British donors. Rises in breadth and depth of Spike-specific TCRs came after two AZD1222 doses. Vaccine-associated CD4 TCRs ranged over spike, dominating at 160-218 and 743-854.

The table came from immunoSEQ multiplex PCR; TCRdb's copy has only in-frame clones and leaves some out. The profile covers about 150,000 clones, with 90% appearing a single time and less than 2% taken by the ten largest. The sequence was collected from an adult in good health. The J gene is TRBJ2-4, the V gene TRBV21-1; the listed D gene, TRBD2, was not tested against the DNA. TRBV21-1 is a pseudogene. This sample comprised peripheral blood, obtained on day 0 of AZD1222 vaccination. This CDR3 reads CASIGTSGRYAIPKNIQYF. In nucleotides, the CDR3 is TGTGCCAGCATCGGGACTAGCGGGAGATATGCTATCCCCAAAAACATTCAGTACTTC.